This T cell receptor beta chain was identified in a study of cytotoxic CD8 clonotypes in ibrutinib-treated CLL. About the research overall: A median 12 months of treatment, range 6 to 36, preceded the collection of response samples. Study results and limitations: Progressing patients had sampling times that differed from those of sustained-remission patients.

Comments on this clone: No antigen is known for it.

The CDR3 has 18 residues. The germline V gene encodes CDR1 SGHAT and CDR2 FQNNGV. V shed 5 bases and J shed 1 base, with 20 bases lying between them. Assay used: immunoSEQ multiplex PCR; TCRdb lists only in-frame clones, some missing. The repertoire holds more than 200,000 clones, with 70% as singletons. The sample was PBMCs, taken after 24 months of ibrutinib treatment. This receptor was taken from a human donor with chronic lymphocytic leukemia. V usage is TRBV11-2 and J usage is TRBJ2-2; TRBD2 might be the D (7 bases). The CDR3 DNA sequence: TGTGCCAGCAGCATAGGCCGGGGGGCTGATGTGAACACCGGGGAGCTGTTTTTT. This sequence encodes CASSIGRGADVNTGELFF.